The 7 T cell receptor beta chains listed next were all sequenced from one sample in a study of graft-versus-host responses after intestinal transplantation. Assay used: immunoSEQ multiplex PCR; TCRdb lists only in-frame clones, some missing. The sample shows 5,700 or so clones, about three quarters of them seen only once. To release intraepithelial and lamina propria lymphocytes, the graft tissue was processed. The source material was ileum tissue, sampled less than 240 days after intestinal transplant. The origin of the receptors is a human patient who received an intestinal transplant, so some T cells may come from the graft donor.

This clone was counted once. The chain has TRBV6-1 and TRBJ1-4, with TRBD1 matching over 7 bases. CDR1 and CDR2 (germline): MNHNS, SASEGT. This CDR3 is built from 11 residues. The ends lost 7 bases at V and 13 bases at J; junction bases unmatched: 6. The CDR3 spells CASIWDRRLFF. The CDR3 nucleotides read TGTGCCAGCATCTGGGACAGACGACTGTTTTTT.

The V call is TRBV28, the J call TRBJ1-2; D is possibly TRBD1 (5 bases). This CDR3 has 11 residues. The germline V gene encodes CDR1 MDHEN and CDR2 SYDVKM. V was pared by 10 bases and J by 6 bases, with 12 bases between. CDR3 sequence reads: CATSLQDGYTF. The CDR3 DNA reads TGTGCCACTTCCCTACAGGATGGCTACACCTTC.

V usage is TRBV29-1 and J usage is TRBJ2-2; a possible D gene is TRBD2 (6 bases). This CDR3 contains 14 residues. The V gene's germline CDR1 is SQVTM and CDR2 ANQGSEA. The DNA of the CDR3 is TGCGGCACCTTTTGGGGGGCGAACACCGGGGAGCTGTTTTTT. It specifies CGTFWGANTGELFF.

V gene TRBV9 combines with J gene TRBJ1-1, with unresolved D. The CDR3 is 16 amino acids. V was pared by 4 bases and J by 2 bases, with 18 bases between. CDR1 is SGDLS and CDR2 is YYNGEE in the germline V gene. This CDR3 reads CASSSGSWGPNTEAFF. CDR3 DNA: TGTGCCAGCAGCTCCGGTAGTTGGGGTCCTAACACTGAAGCTTTCTTT.

The rearrangement joins TRBV11-1 to TRBJ1-6, with D hard to call. The ends were cut back, 1 base at V and 9 bases at J, with 4 bases in the middle. CDR3 length: 12 residues. Germline V gives CDR1 SGHAT, CDR2 FQDESV (reference sequence). CDR3 protein: CASSLDGSPLHF. CDR3 nucleotides: TGTGCCAGCAGCTTAGATGGTTCACCCCTCCACTTT.

V usage is TRBV6-4 and J usage is TRBJ2-1; 10 positions match TRBD2. The CDR3 has 14 amino acids. Looked up from germline, CDR1 is MRHNA and CDR2 is SNTAGT. Trimming cost V 3 bases and J 5 bases; bases outside gene matches: 1. CDR3 loop: CASSEAGGHNEQFF. The CDR3 DNA sequence: TGTGCCAGCAGTGAAGCGGGGGGGCACAATGAGCAGTTCTTC.

V usage is TRBV11-3 and J usage is TRBJ2-3, with D possibly matching TRBD1 (5 bases). Trimming cost V 1 base and J 4 bases, with 12 bases left between them. This CDR3 spans 15 amino acids. Germline-derived CDR1 and CDR2 are SGHNT and YENEEA. In DNA form, the CDR3 reads TGTGCCAGCAGCTTAGCTTGGCAGGGCCCAGATACGCAGTATTTT. Protein product: CASSLAWQGPDTQYF.